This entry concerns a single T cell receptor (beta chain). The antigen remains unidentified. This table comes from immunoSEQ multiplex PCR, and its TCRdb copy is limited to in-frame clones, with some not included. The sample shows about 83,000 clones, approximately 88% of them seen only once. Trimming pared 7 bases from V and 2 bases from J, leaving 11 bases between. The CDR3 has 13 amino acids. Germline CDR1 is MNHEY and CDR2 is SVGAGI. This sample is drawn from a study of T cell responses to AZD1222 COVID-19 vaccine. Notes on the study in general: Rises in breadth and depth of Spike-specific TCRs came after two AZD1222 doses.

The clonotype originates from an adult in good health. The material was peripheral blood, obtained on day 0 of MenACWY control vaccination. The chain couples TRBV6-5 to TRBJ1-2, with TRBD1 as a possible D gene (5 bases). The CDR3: CASTPGPNYGYTF. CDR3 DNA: TGTGCCAGCACCCCGGGACCGAACTATGGCTACACCTTC.